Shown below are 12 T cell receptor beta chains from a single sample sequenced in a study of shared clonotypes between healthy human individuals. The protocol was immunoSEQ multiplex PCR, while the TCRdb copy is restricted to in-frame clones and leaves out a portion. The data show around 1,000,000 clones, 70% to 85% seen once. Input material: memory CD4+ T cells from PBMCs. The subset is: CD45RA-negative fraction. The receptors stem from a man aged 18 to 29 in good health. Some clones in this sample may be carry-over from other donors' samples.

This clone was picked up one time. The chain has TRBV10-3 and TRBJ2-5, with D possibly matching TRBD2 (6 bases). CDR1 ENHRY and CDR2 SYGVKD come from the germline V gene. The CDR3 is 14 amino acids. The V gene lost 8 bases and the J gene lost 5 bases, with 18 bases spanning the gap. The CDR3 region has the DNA TGTGCCATCGGCCGAGGGGCGGGATATGAGACCCAGTACTTC. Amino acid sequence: CAIGRGAGYETQYF.

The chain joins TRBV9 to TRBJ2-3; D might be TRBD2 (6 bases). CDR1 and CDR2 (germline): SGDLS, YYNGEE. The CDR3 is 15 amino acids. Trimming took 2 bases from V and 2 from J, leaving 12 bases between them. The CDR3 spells CASSVVGGDTDTQYF. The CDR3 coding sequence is TGTGCCAGCAGCGTGGTGGGAGGAGACACAGATACGCAGTATTTT.

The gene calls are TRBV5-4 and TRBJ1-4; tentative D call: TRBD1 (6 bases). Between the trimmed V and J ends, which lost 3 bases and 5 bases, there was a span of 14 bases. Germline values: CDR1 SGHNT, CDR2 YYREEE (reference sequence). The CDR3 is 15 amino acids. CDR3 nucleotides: TGTGCCAGCAGCTCACAGACAGGCCCAAATGAAAAACTGTTTTTT. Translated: CASSSQTGPNEKLFF. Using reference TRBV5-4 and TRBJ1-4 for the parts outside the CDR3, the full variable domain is ETGVTQSPTHLIKTRGQQVTLRCSSQSGHNTVSWYQQALGQGPQFIFQYYREEENGRGNFPPRFSGLQFPNYSSELNVNALELDDSALYLCASSSQTGPNEKLFFGSGTQLSVL.

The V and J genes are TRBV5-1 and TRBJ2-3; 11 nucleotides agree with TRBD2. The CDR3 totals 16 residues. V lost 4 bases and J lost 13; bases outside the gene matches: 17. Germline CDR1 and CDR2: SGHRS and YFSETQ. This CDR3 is CASSLLIAGGDTREYF. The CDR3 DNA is TGCGCCAGCAGCCTGCTAATAGCGGGAGGGGATACAAGGGAGTATTTT.

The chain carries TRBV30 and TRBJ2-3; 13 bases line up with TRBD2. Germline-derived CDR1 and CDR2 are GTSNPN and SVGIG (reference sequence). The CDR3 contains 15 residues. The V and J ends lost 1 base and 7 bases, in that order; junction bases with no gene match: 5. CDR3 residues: CAWSGTSGSKYTQYF. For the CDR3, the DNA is TGTGCCTGGAGTGGGACTAGCGGGAGCAAGTATACGCAGTATTTT. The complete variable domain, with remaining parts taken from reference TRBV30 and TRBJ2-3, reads SQTIHQWPATLVQPVGSPLSLECTVEGTSNPNLYWYRQAAGRGLQLLFYSVGIGQISSEVPQNLSASRPQDRQFILSSKKLLLSDSGFYLCAWSGTSGSKYTQYFGPGTRLTVL.

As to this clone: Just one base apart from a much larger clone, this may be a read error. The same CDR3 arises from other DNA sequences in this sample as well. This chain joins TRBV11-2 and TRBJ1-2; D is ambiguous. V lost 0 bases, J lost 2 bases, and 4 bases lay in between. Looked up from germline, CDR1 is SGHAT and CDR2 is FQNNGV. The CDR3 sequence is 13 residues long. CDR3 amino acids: CASSLDRNYGYTF. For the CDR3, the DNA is TGTGCCAGCAGCTTAGACAGGAACTATGGCTACACCTTC.

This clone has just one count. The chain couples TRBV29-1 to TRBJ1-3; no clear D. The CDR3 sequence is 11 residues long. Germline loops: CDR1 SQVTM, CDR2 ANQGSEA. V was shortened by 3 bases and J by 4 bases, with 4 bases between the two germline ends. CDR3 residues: CSVDGGNTIYF. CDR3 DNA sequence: TGCAGCGTTGATGGGGGAAACACCATATATTTT.

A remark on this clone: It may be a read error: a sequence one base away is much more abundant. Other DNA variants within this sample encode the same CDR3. The CDR3 DNA is TGCGCCAGCAGCCAAGATAGGCTGGGTGCGGATACGCAGTATTTT. Translated: CASSQDRLGADTQYF. The rearrangement links TRBV4-3 to TRBJ2-3; no definite D call. The CDR3 loop spans 15 amino acids. In germline, CDR1 is LGHNA, CDR2 YSLEER. The V end lost 0 bases, the J end lost 6 bases, and 13 bases lay between the germline ends.

CDR3 in DNA: TGTGCCAGCAGTTACGGGGGTCCCCAAGAGACCCAGTACTTC. It yields the protein CASSYGGPQETQYF. This chain joins TRBV6-6 and TRBJ2-5; D could derive from TRBD1 or TRBD2 (5 bases each). The germline CDR1 and CDR2 sequences are MNHNY and SVGAGI (reference sequence). Deletions cut 2 bases from V and 1 base from J, with 8 bases between. CDR3 length: 14 amino acids.

The CDR3 sequence is CASSRGQPNTEAFF. Here the CDR3 DNA reads TGTGCCAGCAGCCGGGGACAGCCTAACACTGAAGCTTTCTTT. The chain recombines TRBV7-9 with TRBJ1-1; 7 bases agree with TRBD1. CDR3 length equals 14 residues. Germline CDR1 SEHNR, CDR2 FQNEAQ (reference sequence). Unmatched junction bases numbered 5, after V lost 5 bases and J lost 2 bases.

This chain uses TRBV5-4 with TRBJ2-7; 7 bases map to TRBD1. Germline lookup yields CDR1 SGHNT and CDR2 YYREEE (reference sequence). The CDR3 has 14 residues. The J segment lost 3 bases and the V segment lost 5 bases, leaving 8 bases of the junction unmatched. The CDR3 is CASSVGQGVYEQYF. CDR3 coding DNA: TGTGCCAGCAGTGTGGGGCAGGGGGTCTACGAGCAGTACTTC.

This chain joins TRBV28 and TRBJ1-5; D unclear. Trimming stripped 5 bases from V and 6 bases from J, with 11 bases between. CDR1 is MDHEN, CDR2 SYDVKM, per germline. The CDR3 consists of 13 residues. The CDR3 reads CASSSGLVQPQHF. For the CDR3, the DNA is TGTGCCAGCAGTAGTGGGTTGGTTCAGCCCCAGCATTTT.